This T cell receptor beta chain originates from a study of blood T cells in healthy people across ages. With 9 bases clipped from V and 4 bases from J, the junction kept 11 bases outside the gene matches. This CDR3 has 14 residues. From germline, CDR1 is SGHDN and CDR2 FVKESK. Of note for this clonotype: The antigen is unknown.

General study results and limits: Aged donors had fewer naive CD4+ cells and lower diversity than long-lived donors.

The second PCR ran about 6 to 12 cycles with a sample-barcoded 5' primer and J-beta primers. TCRdb re-called the 5' RACE reads with MiXCR, one entry per CDR3 protein. The table includes approximately 1.5 million distinct CDR3 sequences, roughly two fifths detected once. The sample was blood. The source is a woman under 30 in good health. This chain connects TRBV14 to TRBJ2-5; 7 bases are a match to TRBD2. CDR3 nucleotides: TGTGCCAGTAGTCCGGGACTACAAAGAGAGACCCAGTACTTC. Translating it yields CASSPGLQRETQYF.